This T cell receptor (beta chain) was recorded in a study of cytomegalovirus exposure and HLA in healthy donors. The CDR3 consists of 14 residues. Trimming took off 6 bases at V and 5 bases at J, with 17 bases between the two ends. From germline, CDR1 is SGHDT and CDR2 YYEEEE. About this clone: What it binds is unknown.

The PCR had 60 Vbeta and 13 Jbeta primers. Produced via immunoSEQ multiplex PCR; TCRdb's table is partial and in-frame only. This table has some 170,000 clones, approximately 74% appearing once. General study findings and limits: Exclusion as indistinguishable affected some V segments, including TRBV6-2 and TRBV6-3. The listing of some 170 TCR beta chains classed them as cytomegalovirus-associated. Later analysis demonstrated an association between a missense DCLRE1C variant and TCR beta V- and J-gene trimming.

The chain couples TRBV5-6 to TRBJ1-2; the D gene is possibly TRBD1 (6 bases). The clonotype was recovered from a woman younger than 45 in good health and CMV-seronegative. Sequences were obtained from PBMCs. The CDR3 here is CASTTTGIEYGYTF. CDR3 coding DNA: TGTGCCAGCACCACCACAGGGATTGAGTATGGCTACACCTTC.